The 2 T cell receptor beta chains below come from one sample, sequenced in a study of T cell repertoires in cytomegalovirus infection. Each CDR3 protein gets one entry after TCRdb re-called the reads with MiXCR. The sample includes about a million distinct CDR3 sequences, about 33% seen only once; the top ten take roughly 13%. Their specific antigens are unknown. The sequences come from cultured CD8+ T cells from PBMCs, collected from culture after CMV antigen stimulation. The receptors were sampled from a human donor in good health (CMV status not recorded). Some clones in this sample may be carry-over from other donors' samples.

This clonotype showed up many times. The chain combines TRBV25-1 with TRBJ1-2, with D perhaps matching TRBD1 (5 bases). This CDR3 comprises 14 residues. Trimming pared 4 bases from V and 4 bases from J, leaving 13 bases between. Germline values: CDR1 MGHDK, CDR2 SYGVNS. CDR3 sequence: CASSGADRTYGYTF. The CDR3 nucleotides read TGTGCCAGCAGTGGGGCTGACAGAACCTATGGCTACACCTTC.

In this sample, this clonotype turned up a few times. The chain has TRBV7-6 and TRBJ2-3, with 12 bases lining up with TRBD2. Germline V gives CDR1 SGHVS, CDR2 FNYEAQ. The CDR3 sequence is 17 residues long. Unmatched junction bases numbered 10, after V lost 5 bases and J lost 4 bases. CDR3 in amino acids: CASSILAGGPGSDTQYF. The CDR3 DNA reads as TGTGCCAGCAGCATTCTAGCGGGGGGGCCGGGTTCAGATACGCAGTATTTT.